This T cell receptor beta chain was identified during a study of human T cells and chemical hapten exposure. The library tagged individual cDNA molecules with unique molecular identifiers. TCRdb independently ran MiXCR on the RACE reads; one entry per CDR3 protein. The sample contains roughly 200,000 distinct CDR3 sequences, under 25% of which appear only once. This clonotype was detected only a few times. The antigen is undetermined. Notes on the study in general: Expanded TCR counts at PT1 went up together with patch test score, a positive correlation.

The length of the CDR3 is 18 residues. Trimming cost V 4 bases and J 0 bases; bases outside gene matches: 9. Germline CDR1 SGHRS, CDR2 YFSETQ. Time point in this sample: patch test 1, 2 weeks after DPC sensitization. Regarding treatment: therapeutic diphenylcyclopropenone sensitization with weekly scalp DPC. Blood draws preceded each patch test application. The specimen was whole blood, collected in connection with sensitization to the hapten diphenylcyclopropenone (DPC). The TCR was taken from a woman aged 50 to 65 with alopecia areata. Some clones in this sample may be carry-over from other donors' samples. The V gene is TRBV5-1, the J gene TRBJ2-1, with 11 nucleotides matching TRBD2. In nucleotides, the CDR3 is TGCGCCAGCAGCCCAATCGGGACTAGCGGTCCCTCCTACAATGAGCAGTTCTTC. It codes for CASSPIGTSGPSYNEQFF.